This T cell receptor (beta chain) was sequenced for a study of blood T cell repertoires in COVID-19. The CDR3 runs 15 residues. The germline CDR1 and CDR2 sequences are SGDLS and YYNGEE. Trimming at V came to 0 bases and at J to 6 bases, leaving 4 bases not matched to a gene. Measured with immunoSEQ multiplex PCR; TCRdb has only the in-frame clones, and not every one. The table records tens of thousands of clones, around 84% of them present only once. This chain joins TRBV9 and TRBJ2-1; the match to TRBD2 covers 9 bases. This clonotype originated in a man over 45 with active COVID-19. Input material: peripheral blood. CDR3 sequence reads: CASSVVAGGINEQFF. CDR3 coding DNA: TGTGCCAGCAGCGTAGTTGCGGGGGGGATCAATGAGCAGTTCTTC. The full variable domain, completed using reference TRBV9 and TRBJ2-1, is DSGVTQTPKHLITATGQRVTLRCSPRSGDLSVYWYQQSLDQGLQFLIQYYNGEERAKGNILERFSAQQFPDLHSELNLSSLELGDSALYFCASSVVAGGINEQFFGPGTRLTVL.